A single sample is the source of the 23 T cell receptor beta chains below, sequenced in a study of memory CD4+ T cells and cytomegalovirus serostatus. Only in-frame clones appear in the TCRdb table, and some are missing; sequencing was by immunoSEQ multiplex PCR. The sample lists some 53,000 clones, 60% to 80% seen once, with less than 1% in the top ten. Single viable CD3+CD4+CD8-CD45RO+ cells were sorted as the memory CD4+ T cells. Sequencing was done on a sample of memory CD4+ T cells from blood. The receptors here all came from an adult in good health and CMV-seronegative.

The genes are TRBV10-3 and TRBJ1-2; 7 bases match TRBD1. The CDR3 contains 13 residues. Germline V lookup: CDR1 ENHRY, CDR2 SYGVKD. Trimming at V came to 8 bases and at J to 2 bases, leaving 5 bases not matched to a gene. CDR3 protein: CAIQQGYNYGYTF. CDR3 DNA: TGTGCCATCCAACAGGGGTACAACTATGGCTACACCTTC.

The gene calls are TRBV19 and TRBJ1-2; no firm D call. The V and J ends lost 4 bases and 3 bases respectively, with 12 bases between them. There are 14 residues in the CDR3. The V gene's germline CDR1 is LNHDA and CDR2 SQIVND (reference sequence). The CDR3 is CASSRGWSDYGYTF. The CDR3 region has the DNA TGTGCCAGTAGTAGGGGTTGGTCCGACTATGGCTACACCTTC.

This chain connects TRBV19 to TRBJ2-7, with D maybe TRBD1 (6 bases). Trimming cost V 10 bases and J 5 bases, with 18 bases left between them. Germline values: CDR1 LNHDA, CDR2 SQIVND (reference sequence). The length of the CDR3 is 13 residues. The CDR3 DNA follows: TGTGCCATTAAAGGCCCGGGACAACACGAGCAGTACTTC. Amino acid sequence: CAIKGPGQHEQYF. The whole variable domain, remainder taken from reference TRBV19 and TRBJ2-7, is DGGITQSPKYLFRKEGQNVTLSCEQNLNHDAMYWYRQDPGQGLRLIYYSQIVNDFQKGDIAEGYSVSREKKESFPLTVTSAQKNPTAFYLCAIKGPGQHEQYFGPGTRLTVT.

V is TRBV4-1 and J is TRBJ1-3, with D perhaps matching TRBD1 (6 bases). Trimming took 1 base from V and 4 from J, leaving 11 bases between them. From germline, CDR1 is MGHRA and CDR2 YSYEKL. The CDR3 contains 15 residues. CDR3 DNA sequence: TGCGCCAGCAGCCAAGGTCCCCAGGGGGGAAACACCATATATTTT. This encodes CASSQGPQGGNTIYF.

This rearrangement joins TRBV6-1 to TRBJ2-4; TRBD1 matches 8 bases. Germline values: CDR1 MNHNS, CDR2 SASEGT. V shed 7 bases, J shed 6 bases, and the junction held 8 bases outside the gene matches. The CDR3 is made up of 14 amino acids. CDR3 sequence: CASTPSRGPNIQYF. In DNA, the CDR3 is TGTGCCAGCACCCCAAGCAGGGGGCCAAACATTCAGTACTTC.

The V and J genes are TRBV5-6 and TRBJ2-6; D ambiguous. V lost 0 bases and J 0 bases, leaving 10 bases between the germline ends. Germline V gene sequence: CDR1 SGHDT, CDR2 YYEEEE. This CDR3 spans 17 amino acids. The CDR3 region has the DNA TGTGCCAGCAGCTTGGGTCGGTTTAGCTCTGGGGCCAACGTCCTGACTTTC. Encoded protein: CASSLGRFSSGANVLTF.

This chain links TRBV10-3 with TRBJ2-4; D remains ambiguous. The CDR3 has 16 amino acids. The germline CDR1 and CDR2 sequences are ENHRY and SYGVKD. V was shortened by 0 bases and J by 0 bases, with 9 bases between the two germline ends. The CDR3: CAISESGRVAKNIQYF. The CDR3 coding sequence is TGTGCCATCAGTGAGTCTGGACGGGTAGCCAAAAACATTCAGTACTTC.

This chain connects TRBV5-1 to TRBJ2-6; D is possibly TRBD1 or TRBD2 (5 bases each). This CDR3 contains 14 residues. Deletions cut 4 bases from V and 2 bases from J, with 7 bases between. Germline V CDR1 and CDR2: SGHRS, YFSETQ. The CDR3 reads CASSGGPGANVLTF. For the CDR3, the DNA is TGCGCCAGCAGCGGGGGTCCTGGGGCCAACGTCCTGACTTTC.

This rearrangement joins TRBV9 to TRBJ2-2; D is perhaps TRBD1 (7 bases). Germline CDR1 is SGDLS and CDR2 is YYNGEE. Between the trimmed V and J ends, which lost 2 bases and 3 bases, there was a span of 14 bases. The CDR3 contains 16 residues. The CDR3 spells CASSVGPGGHTGELFF. The CDR3 DNA sequence: TGTGCCAGCAGCGTCGGTCCAGGGGGGCACACCGGGGAGCTGTTTTTT.

The chain couples TRBV6-5 to TRBJ2-2; D is perhaps TRBD1 or TRBD2 (6 bases each). Germline V CDR1 and CDR2: MNHEY, SVGAGI. This CDR3 contains 15 residues. V was trimmed by 5 bases and J by 6 bases, leaving 16 bases between them. CDR3 DNA sequence: TGTGCCAGCAGTCACGTTACGGAGGGGGCCGGGGAGCTGTTTTTT. Protein sequence: CASSHVTEGAGELFF.

This clone appeared a few times. CDR3 nucleotide sequence: TGTGCCAGCAGCCGGGACAGCTCCTATAATTCACCCCTCCACTTT. Its translation: CASSRDSSYNSPLHF. This chain links TRBV7-2 with TRBJ1-6; 7 bases fit TRBD1. CDR1 is SGHTA and CDR2 is FQGNSA in the germline V gene. V dropped 5 bases and J dropped 0; count of bases not matched to a gene: 1. CDR3 length: 15 amino acids.

This chain's CDR3 is CAITDGGARAFF. In DNA form, the CDR3 reads TGTGCCATCACCGATGGCGGGGCTAGGGCTTTCTTT. The chain uses TRBV10-3 and TRBJ1-1; D might be TRBD1 (5 bases). CDR3 length: 12 amino acids. Trimming shortened V by 7 bases and J by 11 bases, and 17 bases separated the two germline ends. CDR1 is ENHRY, CDR2 SYGVKD, per germline.

CDR3 sequence (DNA): TGTGCCAGCACCCGGGGTATGGACGAGCAGTACTTC. Translated, it gives CASTRGMDEQYF. The V gene is TRBV6-1, the J gene TRBJ2-7; D might be TRBD2 (5 bases). CDR1 and CDR2 (germline): MNHNS, SASEGT. The CDR3 runs to 12 residues. Deletions cut 7 bases from V and 5 bases from J, with 12 bases between.

The V gene is TRBV7-8, the J gene TRBJ2-5; D gene unclear. Germline V lookup: CDR1 SGHVS, CDR2 FQNEAQ. The CDR3 totals 18 residues. The V gene lost 0 bases and the J gene lost 2 bases, with 19 bases spanning the gap. In nucleotides, the CDR3 is TGTGCCAGCAGCTTAGCCCCCCCTCGGGTAACGGCGCAAGAGACCCAGTACTTC. This sequence encodes CASSLAPPRVTAQETQYF.

The rearrangement links TRBV5-1 to TRBJ1-2, with 8 nucleotides matching TRBD1. V lost 4 bases, J lost 3 bases, and 2 bases stayed unmatched. Germline V gene sequence: CDR1 SGHRS, CDR2 YFSETQ. The CDR3 is 13 amino acids. The DNA of the CDR3 is TGCGCCAGCAGCCCGACAGGGGACTATGGCTACACCTTC. Amino acids: CASSPTGDYGYTF.

CDR3 nucleotide sequence: TGTGCCAGCTTAGGGGACTCCCCCTACGAGCAGTACTTC. Encoded protein: CASLGDSPYEQYF. V gene TRBV10-3 combines with J gene TRBJ2-7; possibly TRBD2 for D (6 bases). Deletions cut 10 bases from V and 2 bases from J, with 15 bases between. The germline V gene encodes CDR1 ENHRY and CDR2 SYGVKD. This CDR3 is built from 13 residues.

DNA for the CDR3: TGCGCCAGCAGCCAGGAAGGGACAGGGGTCGACGGCTACACCTTC. Amino acid sequence: CASSQEGTGVDGYTF. The chain is built from TRBV4-3 and TRBJ1-2; 10 nucleotides align to TRBD1. The CDR3 extends over 15 amino acids. The germline gives CDR1 LGHNA, CDR2 YSLEER. V dropped 3 bases and J dropped 8; count of bases not matched to a gene: 9.

The chain employs TRBV2 and TRBJ1-2; D perhaps matches TRBD1 (6 bases). Between the trimmed V and J ends, which lost 6 bases and 4 bases, there was a span of 12 bases. This CDR3 is 13 amino acids long. Germline V lookup: CDR1 SNHLY, CDR2 FYNNEI. DNA of the CDR3: TGTGCCAGCAGGGGCAGGGGTTTCTATGGCTACACCTTC. Its translation: CASRGRGFYGYTF.

This clone has a handful of counts. Here the CDR3 DNA reads TGTGCGGCCGGGGGTTCACCCCTCCACTTT. Residues: CAAGGSPLHF. J is TRBJ1-6 and V is TRBV6-5; possible D gene TRBD1, 5 bases. This CDR3 contains 10 residues. Germline V gives CDR1 MNHEY, CDR2 SVGAGI.

This clone has more than one count but fewer than ten. The rearrangement joins TRBV5-1 to TRBJ2-1; D is possibly TRBD2 (6 bases). V lost 0 bases and J 1 base, leaving 14 bases between the germline ends. The CDR3 length is 17 residues. CDR1 SGHRS and CDR2 YFSETQ come from the germline V gene. CDR3 DNA: TGCGCCAGCAGCTTGGGGGGGGTTGGATCATCCTACAATGAGCAGTTCTTC. Protein: CASSLGGVGSSYNEQFF.

The chain employs TRBV6-8 and TRBJ1-5, with D uncertain. The CDR3 covers 12 residues. Germline V lookup: CDR1 MNHGY, CDR2 SAAAGT. V was pared by 8 bases and J by 3 bases, with 8 bases between. The DNA of the CDR3 is TGTGCCAGCCCTGGGGACAATCAGCCCCAGCATTTT. Translation: CASPGDNQPQHF.

The rearrangement links TRBV5-1 to TRBJ1-1; D is possibly TRBD1 (5 bases). From germline, CDR1 is SGHRS and CDR2 YFSETQ. The CDR3 runs 17 residues. With 0 bases removed from V and 1 base from J, the gap between germline ends came to 16 bases. For the CDR3, the DNA is TGCGCCAGCAGCTTGGATGGGGCTACCACATGGAACACTGAAGCTTTCTTT. This sequence encodes CASSLDGATTWNTEAFF.

V gene TRBV5-1 combines with J gene TRBJ1-2; 7 bases line up with TRBD1. With V trimmed by 0 bases and J by 7 bases, 3 bases remained unmatched. The CDR3 sequence is 13 residues long. Germline V gene sequence: CDR1 SGHRS, CDR2 YFSETQ. CDR3 sequence: CASSLEGASGYTF. In DNA form, the CDR3 reads TGCGCCAGCAGCTTGGAGGGGGCAAGTGGCTACACCTTC. Based on the CDR3 plus reference TRBV5-1 and TRBJ1-2, the full variable domain is KAGVTQTPRYLIKTRGQQVTLSCSPISGHRSVSWYQQTPGQGLQFLFEYFSETQRNKGNFPGRFSGRQFSNSRSEMNVSTLELGDSALYLCASSLEGASGYTFGSGTRLTVV.